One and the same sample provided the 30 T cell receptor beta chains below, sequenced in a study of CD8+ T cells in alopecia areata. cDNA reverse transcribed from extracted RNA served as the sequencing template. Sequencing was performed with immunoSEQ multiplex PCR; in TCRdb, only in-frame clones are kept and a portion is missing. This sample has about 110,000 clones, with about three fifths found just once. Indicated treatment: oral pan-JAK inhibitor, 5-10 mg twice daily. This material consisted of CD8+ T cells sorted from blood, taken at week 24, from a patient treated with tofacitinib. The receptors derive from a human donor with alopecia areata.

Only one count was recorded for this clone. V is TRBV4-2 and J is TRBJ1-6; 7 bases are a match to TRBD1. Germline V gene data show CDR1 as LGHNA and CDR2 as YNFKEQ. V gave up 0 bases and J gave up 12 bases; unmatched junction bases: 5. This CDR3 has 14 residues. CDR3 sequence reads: CASSQEGTGVPLHF. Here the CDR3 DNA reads TGTGCCAGCAGCCAAGAGGGAACAGGGGTACCCCTCCACTTT.

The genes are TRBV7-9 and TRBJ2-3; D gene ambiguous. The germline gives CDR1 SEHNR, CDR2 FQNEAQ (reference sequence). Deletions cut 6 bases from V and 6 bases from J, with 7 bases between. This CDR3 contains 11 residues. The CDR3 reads CASRSLDTQYF. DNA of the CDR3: TGTGCCAGCAGGTCCCTGGATACGCAGTATTTT.

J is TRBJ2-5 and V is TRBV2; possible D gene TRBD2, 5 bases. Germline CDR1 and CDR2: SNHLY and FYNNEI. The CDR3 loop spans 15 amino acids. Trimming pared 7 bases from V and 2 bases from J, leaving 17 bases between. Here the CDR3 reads CASTPLVGGQETQYF. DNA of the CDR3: TGTGCCAGCACCCCACTAGTCGGCGGGCAAGAGACCCAGTACTTC.

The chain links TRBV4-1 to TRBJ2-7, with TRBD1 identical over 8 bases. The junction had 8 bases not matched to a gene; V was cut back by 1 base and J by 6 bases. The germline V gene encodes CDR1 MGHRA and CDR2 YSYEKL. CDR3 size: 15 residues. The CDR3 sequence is CASSQADRESSEQYF. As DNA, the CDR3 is TGCGCCAGCAGCCAAGCGGACAGGGAGAGTTCCGAGCAGTACTTC.

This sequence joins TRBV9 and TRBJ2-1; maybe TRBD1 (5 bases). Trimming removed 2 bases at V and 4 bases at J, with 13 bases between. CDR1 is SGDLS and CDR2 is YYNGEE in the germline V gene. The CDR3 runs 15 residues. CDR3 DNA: TGTGCCAGCAGCGTCGGTGGGGCAAAATACAATGAGCAGTTCTTC. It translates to CASSVGGAKYNEQFF.

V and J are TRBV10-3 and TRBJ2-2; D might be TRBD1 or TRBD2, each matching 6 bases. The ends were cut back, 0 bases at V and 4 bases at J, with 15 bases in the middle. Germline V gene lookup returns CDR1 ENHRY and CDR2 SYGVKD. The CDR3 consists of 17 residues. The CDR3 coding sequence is TGTGCCATCAGTGAGTCGAGGGGCAGGGGAGGCACCGGGGAGCTGTTTTTT. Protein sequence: CAISESRGRGGTGELFF.

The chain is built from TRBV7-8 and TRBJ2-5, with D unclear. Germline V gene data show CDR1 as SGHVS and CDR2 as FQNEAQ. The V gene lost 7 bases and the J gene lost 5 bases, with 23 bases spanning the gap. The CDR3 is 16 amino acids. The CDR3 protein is CASTPPVELRAETQYF. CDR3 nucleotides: TGTGCCAGCACCCCCCCCGTGGAACTGAGAGCTGAGACCCAGTACTTC. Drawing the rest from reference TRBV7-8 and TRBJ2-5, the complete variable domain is GAGVSQSPRYKVAKRGQDVALRCDPISGHVSLFWYQQALGQGPEFLTYFQNEAQLDKSGLPSDRFFAERPEGSVSTLKIQRTQQEDSAVYLCASTPPVELRAETQYFGPGTRLLVL.

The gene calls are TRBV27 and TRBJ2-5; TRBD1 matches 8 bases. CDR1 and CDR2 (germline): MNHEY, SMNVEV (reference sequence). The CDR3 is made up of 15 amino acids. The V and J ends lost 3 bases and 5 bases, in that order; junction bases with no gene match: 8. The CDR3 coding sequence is TGTGCCAGCAGTTTCCAGGGGGCGGGTGGGGAGACCCAGTACTTC. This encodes CASSFQGAGGETQYF.

CDR3 sequence reads: CASSYSTNQPQHF. CDR3 in DNA: TGTGCCAGCAGTTACTCGACCAATCAGCCCCAGCATTTT. The chain recombines TRBV6-5 with TRBJ1-5; D ambiguous. The CDR3 runs 13 residues. Germline V gene sequence: CDR1 MNHEY, CDR2 SVGAGI. V was pared by 0 bases and J by 3 bases, with 3 bases between.

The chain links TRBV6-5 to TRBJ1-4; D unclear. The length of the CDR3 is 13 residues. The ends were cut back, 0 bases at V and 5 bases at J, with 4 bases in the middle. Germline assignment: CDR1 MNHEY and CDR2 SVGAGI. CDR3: CASSYSANEKLFF. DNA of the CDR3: TGTGCCAGCAGTTACTCGGCAAATGAAAAACTGTTTTTT.

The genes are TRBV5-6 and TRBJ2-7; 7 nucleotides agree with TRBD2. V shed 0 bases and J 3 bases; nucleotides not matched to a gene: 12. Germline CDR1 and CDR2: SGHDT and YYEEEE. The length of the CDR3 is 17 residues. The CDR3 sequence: CASSLDVAGPGNYEQYF. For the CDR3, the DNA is TGTGCCAGCAGCTTGGATGTAGCGGGCCCCGGTAACTACGAGCAGTACTTC. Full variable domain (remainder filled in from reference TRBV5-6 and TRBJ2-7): DAGVTQSPTHLIKTRGQQVTLRCSPKSGHDTVSWYQQALGQGPQFIFQYYEEEERQRGNFPDRFSGHQFPNYSSELNVNALLLGDSALYLCASSLDVAGPGNYEQYFGPGTRLTVT.

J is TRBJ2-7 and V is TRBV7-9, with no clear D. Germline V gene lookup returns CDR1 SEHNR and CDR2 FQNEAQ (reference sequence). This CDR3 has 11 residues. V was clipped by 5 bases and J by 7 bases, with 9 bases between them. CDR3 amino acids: CASSPTTEQYF. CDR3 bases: TGTGCCAGCAGCCCGACCACGGAGCAGTACTTC.

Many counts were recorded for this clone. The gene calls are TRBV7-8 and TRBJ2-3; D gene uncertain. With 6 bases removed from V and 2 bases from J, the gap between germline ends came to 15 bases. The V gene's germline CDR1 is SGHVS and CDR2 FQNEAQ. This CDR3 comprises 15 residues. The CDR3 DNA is TGTGCCAGCAGGCCCTATTTTGGGGTCACAGATACGCAGTATTTT. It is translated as CASRPYFGVTDTQYF.

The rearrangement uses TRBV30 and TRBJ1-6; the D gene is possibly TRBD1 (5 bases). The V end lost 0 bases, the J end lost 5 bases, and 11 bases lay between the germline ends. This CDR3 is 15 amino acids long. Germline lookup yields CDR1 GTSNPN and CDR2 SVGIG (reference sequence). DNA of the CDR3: TGTGCCTGGAGTGTACTAGGGGCCGATAATTCACCCCTCCACTTT. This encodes CAWSVLGADNSPLHF.

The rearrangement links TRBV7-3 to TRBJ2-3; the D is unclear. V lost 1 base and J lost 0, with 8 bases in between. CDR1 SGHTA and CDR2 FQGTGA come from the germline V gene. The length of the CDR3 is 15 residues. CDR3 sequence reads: CASSLSPRSTDTQYF. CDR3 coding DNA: TGTGCCAGCAGCTTAAGCCCGAGAAGCACAGATACGCAGTATTTT. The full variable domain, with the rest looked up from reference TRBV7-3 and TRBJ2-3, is GAGVSQTPSNKVTEKGKYVELRCDPISGHTALYWYRQSLGQGPEFLIYFQGTGAADDSGLPNDRFFAVRPEGSVSTLKIQRTERGDSAVYLCASSLSPRSTDTQYFGPGTRLTVL.

The CDR3, as DNA: TGTGCCAGCAGCCCCCCGGGGACTAGCGGGGGACACGAGCAGTACTTC. It specifies CASSPPGTSGGHEQYF. V usage is TRBV11-2 and J usage is TRBJ2-7; TRBD2 matches at 14 bases. CDR3 length: 16 residues. Germline assignment: CDR1 SGHAT and CDR2 FQNNGV. Trimming removed 5 bases from V and 5 bases from J; junction bases left unmatched: 8.

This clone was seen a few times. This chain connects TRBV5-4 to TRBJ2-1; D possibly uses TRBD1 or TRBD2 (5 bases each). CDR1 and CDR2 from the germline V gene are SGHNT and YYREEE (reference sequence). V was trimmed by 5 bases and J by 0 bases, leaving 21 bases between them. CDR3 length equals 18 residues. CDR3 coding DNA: TGTGCCAGCAGTTTAGGGTTCGGGGCTTCGAGCTCCTACAATGAGCAGTTCTTC. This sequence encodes CASSLGFGASSSYNEQFF.

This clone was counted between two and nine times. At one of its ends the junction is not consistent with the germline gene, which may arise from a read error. CDR3 loop: CATTGTGEVETQYF. Here the CDR3 DNA reads TGTGCCACAACGGGGACAGGGGAGGTGGAGACCCAGTACTTC. This chain links TRBV10-2 with TRBJ2-5; the match to TRBD1 covers 10 bases. The CDR3 spans 14 residues. Per germline, CDR1 WSHSY and CDR2 SAAADI.

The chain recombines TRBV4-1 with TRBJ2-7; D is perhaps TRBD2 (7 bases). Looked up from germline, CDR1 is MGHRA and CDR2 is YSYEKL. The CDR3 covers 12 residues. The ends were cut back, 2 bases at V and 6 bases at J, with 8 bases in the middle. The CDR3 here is CASSQRGGEQYF. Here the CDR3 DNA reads TGCGCCAGCAGCCAAAGGGGGGGCGAGCAGTACTTC.

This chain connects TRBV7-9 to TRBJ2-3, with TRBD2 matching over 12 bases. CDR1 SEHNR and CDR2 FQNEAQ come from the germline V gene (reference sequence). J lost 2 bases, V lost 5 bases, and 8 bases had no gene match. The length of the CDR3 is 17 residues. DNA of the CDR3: TGTGCCAGCAGCCTCCCGACTAGCGGGGGCTTCACAGATACGCAGTATTTT. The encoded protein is CASSLPTSGGFTDTQYF.

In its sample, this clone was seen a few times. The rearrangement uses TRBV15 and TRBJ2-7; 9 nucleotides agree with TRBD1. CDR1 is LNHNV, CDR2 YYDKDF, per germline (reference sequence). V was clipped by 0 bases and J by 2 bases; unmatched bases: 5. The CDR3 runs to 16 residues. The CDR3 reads CATSRDVRTGAYEQYF. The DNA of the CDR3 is TGTGCCACCAGCAGAGATGTCAGGACAGGGGCCTACGAGCAGTACTTC.

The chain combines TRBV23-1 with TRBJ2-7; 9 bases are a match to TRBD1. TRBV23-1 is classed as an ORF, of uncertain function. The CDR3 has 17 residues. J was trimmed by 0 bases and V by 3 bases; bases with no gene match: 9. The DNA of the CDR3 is TGCGCCAGCAGTCACGTTGCTTGGACAGGGGACTCCTACGAGCAGTACTTC. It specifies CASSHVAWTGDSYEQYF.

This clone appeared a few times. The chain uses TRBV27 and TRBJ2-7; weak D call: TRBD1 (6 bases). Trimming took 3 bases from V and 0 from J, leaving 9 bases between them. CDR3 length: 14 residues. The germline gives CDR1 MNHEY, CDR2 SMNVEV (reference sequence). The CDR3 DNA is TGTGCCAGCAGTTTTAAGGACAGCTCCTACGAGCAGTACTTC. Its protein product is CASSFKDSSYEQYF.

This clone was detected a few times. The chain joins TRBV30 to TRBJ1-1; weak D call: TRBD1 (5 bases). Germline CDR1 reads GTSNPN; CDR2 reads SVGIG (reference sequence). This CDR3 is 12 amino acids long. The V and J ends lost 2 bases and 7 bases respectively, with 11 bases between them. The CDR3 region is CAWSLTDSEAFF. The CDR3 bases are TGTGCCTGGAGTCTTACCGACAGTGAAGCTTTCTTT.

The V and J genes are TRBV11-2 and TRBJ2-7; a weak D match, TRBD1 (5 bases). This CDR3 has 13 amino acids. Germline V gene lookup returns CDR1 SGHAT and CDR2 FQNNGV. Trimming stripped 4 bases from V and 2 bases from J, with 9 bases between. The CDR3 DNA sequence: TGTGCCAGCAGCTCCCGGACAACCTACGAGCAGTACTTC. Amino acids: CASSSRTTYEQYF.

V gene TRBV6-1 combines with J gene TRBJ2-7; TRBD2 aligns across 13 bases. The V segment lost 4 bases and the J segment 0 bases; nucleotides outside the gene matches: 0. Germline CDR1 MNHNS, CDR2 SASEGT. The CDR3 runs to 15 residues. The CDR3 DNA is TGTGCCAGCAGTGGGACTAGCGGGGGCTCCTACGAGCAGTACTTC. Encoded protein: CASSGTSGGSYEQYF.

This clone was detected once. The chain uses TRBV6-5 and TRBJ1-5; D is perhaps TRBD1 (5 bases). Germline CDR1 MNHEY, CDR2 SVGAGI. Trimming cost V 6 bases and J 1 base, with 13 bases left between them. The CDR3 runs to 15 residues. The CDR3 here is CASRPRRDSNQPQHF. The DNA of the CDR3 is TGTGCCAGCAGACCACGCCGGGACAGCAATCAGCCCCAGCATTTT.

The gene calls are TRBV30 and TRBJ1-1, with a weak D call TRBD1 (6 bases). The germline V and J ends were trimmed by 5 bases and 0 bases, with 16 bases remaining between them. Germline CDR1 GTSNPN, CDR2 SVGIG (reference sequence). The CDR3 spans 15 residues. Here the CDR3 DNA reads TGTGCCTGGTTAGTTATGGGGGGCCTGAACACTGAAGCTTTCTTT. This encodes CAWLVMGGLNTEAFF.

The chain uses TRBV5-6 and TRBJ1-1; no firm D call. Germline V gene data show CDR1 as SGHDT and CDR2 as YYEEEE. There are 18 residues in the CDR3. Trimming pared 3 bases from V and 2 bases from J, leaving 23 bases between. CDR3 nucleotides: TGTGCCAGCAGCTCTCCCGACCGACAAAGAGGGAAAAACACTGAAGCTTTCTTT. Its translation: CASSSPDRQRGKNTEAFF.

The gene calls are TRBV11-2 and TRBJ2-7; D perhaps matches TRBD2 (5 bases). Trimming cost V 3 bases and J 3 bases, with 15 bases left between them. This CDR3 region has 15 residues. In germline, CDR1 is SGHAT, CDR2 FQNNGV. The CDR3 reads CASSLDMGVGYEQYF. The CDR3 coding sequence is TGTGCCAGCAGCTTGGATATGGGAGTAGGCTACGAGCAGTACTTC.